A single sample is the source of the 14 T cell receptor beta chains below, sequenced in a study of cytomegalovirus exposure and HLA in healthy donors. The method was immunoSEQ multiplex PCR; TCRdb's version includes in-frame clones alone and lacks a portion of them. Of about 200,000 clones listed, approximately 80% were seen once; the top ten hold about an eighth. The sequenced sample consisted of PBMCs. The receptors originated from a woman aged 25 to 39 in good health and CMV-seropositive.

The chain recombines TRBV5-6 with TRBJ2-2; 9 nucleotides align to TRBD2. The trim removed 4 bases at V and 6 bases at J, leaving 1 base unmatched. The germline V gene has CDR1 SGHDT and CDR2 YYEEEE. The CDR3 has 13 amino acids. CDR3 sequence (DNA): TGTGCCAGCAGCATAGCGGGGGCCGGGGAGCTGTTTTTT. Its protein is CASSIAGAGELFF.

Notes on this clone: This sample includes further DNA sequences coding for the same CDR3. The V and J genes are TRBV6-1 and TRBJ2-3, with D hard to call. V gave up 2 bases and J gave up 5 bases, with 8 bases separating them. Germline CDR1 and CDR2: MNHNS and SASEGT. The CDR3 consists of 13 residues. This CDR3 reads CASSERGIDTQYF. The DNA for the CDR3 is TGTGCCAGCAGTGAAAGAGGCATAGATACGCAGTATTTT.

CDR3 in amino acids: CASSETGTRTGELFF. The CDR3 DNA sequence: TGTGCCAGCAGCGAGACAGGGACGCGGACCGGGGAGCTGTTTTTT. The rearrangement links TRBV9 to TRBJ2-2; 7 bases are shared with TRBD1. After removal of 3 bases from V and 5 bases from J, the junction contained 7 bases not matched to a gene. CDR3 length equals 15 residues. Looked up from germline, CDR1 is SGDLS and CDR2 is YYNGEE. The full variable domain, rest sourced from reference TRBV9 and TRBJ2-2, is DSGVTQTPKHLITATGQRVTLRCSPRSGDLSVYWYQQSLDQGLQFLIQYYNGEERAKGNILERFSAQQFPDLHSELNLSSLELGDSALYFCASSETGTRTGELFFGEGSRLTVL.

This sequence joins TRBV10-1 and TRBJ1-3, with a possible D match to TRBD1 (6 bases). There are 14 residues in the CDR3. The germline V and J ends were trimmed by 7 bases and 0 bases, with 10 bases remaining between them. Germline V gives CDR1 WNHNN, CDR2 SYGVQD (reference sequence). CDR3 amino acids: CASKEDSSGNTIYF. The CDR3 DNA is TGCGCCAGCAAGGAGGACAGCTCTGGAAACACCATATATTTT.

V and J are TRBV25-1 and TRBJ2-4, with a tentative D call TRBD2 (5 bases). The CDR3 runs to 12 residues. CDR1 and CDR2 from the germline V gene are MGHDK and SYGVNS. V lost 2 bases and J 9 bases, leaving 8 bases between the germline ends. CDR3 DNA sequence: TGTGCCAGCAGTGAACCCCGGGGCATTCAGTACTTC. It is translated as CASSEPRGIQYF.

The chain is built from TRBV5-1 and TRBJ1-1, with D possibly TRBD1 on 6 matching bases. In germline, CDR1 is SGHRS, CDR2 YFSETQ. Trimming took off 7 bases at V and 1 base at J, with 20 bases between the two ends. This CDR3 is built from 16 residues. DNA for the CDR3: TGCGCCAGCCGCCCGACGGGGGGCGAACAGAACACTGAAGCTTTCTTT. The encoded protein is CASRPTGGEQNTEAFF.

This clone was recorded a few times. The chain carries TRBV19 and TRBJ2-5; TRBD1 agrees at 8 bases. Germline CDR1 reads LNHDA; CDR2 reads SQIVND (reference sequence). V lost 11 bases and J lost 4; bases outside the gene matches: 3. The CDR3 extends over 11 amino acids. The DNA of the CDR3 is TGTGCCCGGACAGGGAGAGAGACCCAGTACTTC. It yields the protein CARTGRETQYF.

The genes are TRBV7-8 and TRBJ2-1, with D possibly TRBD1 on 6 matching bases. V gave up 3 bases and J gave up 7 bases, with 10 bases separating them. The CDR3 has 13 amino acids. CDR1 and CDR2 from the germline V gene are SGHVS and FQNEAQ. CDR3 DNA sequence: TGTGCCAGCAGCTTCGGACAGCTGAATGAGCAGTTCTTC. This gives the protein CASSFGQLNEQFF. Full variable domain (missing parts from reference TRBV7-8 and TRBJ2-1): GAGVSQSPRYKVAKRGQDVALRCDPISGHVSLFWYQQALGQGPEFLTYFQNEAQLDKSGLPSDRFFAERPEGSVSTLKIQRTQQEDSAVYLCASSFGQLNEQFFGPGTRLTVL.

This sequence joins TRBV28 and TRBJ1-2; the D is unclear. Per the germline V gene, CDR1 is MDHEN and CDR2 is SYDVKM. Trimming removed 3 bases from V and 4 bases from J, with 9 bases in between. The CDR3 has 13 amino acids. This chain's CDR3 is CASSFQSSYGYTF. The CDR3, as DNA: TGTGCCAGCAGTTTCCAGTCTAGCTATGGCTACACCTTC.

This chain joins TRBV28 and TRBJ2-5, with D possibly matching TRBD2 (6 bases). V was clipped by 6 bases and J by 4 bases, with 15 bases between them. Germline-derived CDR1 and CDR2 are MDHEN and SYDVKM. CDR3 length: 14 residues. The CDR3 region has the DNA TGTGCCAGCAGGGGGCCGGGGGAACCAGAGACCCAGTACTTC. This codes for CASRGPGEPETQYF.

The chain links TRBV4-1 to TRBJ2-1; 10 bases agree with TRBD2. This CDR3 region has 15 residues. The V gene's germline CDR1 is MGHRA and CDR2 YSYEKL. V was clipped by 1 base and J by 9 bases; unmatched bases: 6. CDR3 amino acids: CASSQGLAGVTEQFF. The CDR3 nucleotides are TGCGCCAGCAGCCAAGGCCTAGCGGGAGTAACTGAGCAGTTCTTC.

The chain is built from TRBV27 and TRBJ2-1; possibly TRBD2 for D (6 bases). CDR1 MNHEY and CDR2 SMNVEV come from the germline V gene (reference sequence). Trimming cost V 2 bases and J 3 bases, with 11 bases left between them. CDR3 length: 15 amino acids. CDR3 sequence: CASSLEPGLYNEQFF. Here the CDR3 DNA reads TGTGCCAGCAGTTTAGAGCCGGGACTCTACAATGAGCAGTTCTTC.

The genes are TRBV4-2 and TRBJ2-3; 7 bases are shared with TRBD2. V shed 4 bases, J shed 0 bases, and the junction held 7 bases outside the gene matches. CDR1 and CDR2 (germline): LGHNA, YNFKEQ. This CDR3 has 16 amino acids. The CDR3 is CASSPGRELSTDTQYF. Here the CDR3 DNA reads TGTGCCAGCAGCCCGGGGAGGGAACTTAGCACAGATACGCAGTATTTT.

The chain combines TRBV6-5 with TRBJ2-7, with TRBD1 matching over 7 bases. Per the germline V gene, CDR1 is MNHEY and CDR2 is SVGAGI. V lost 4 bases and J lost 3; bases outside the gene matches: 9. The CDR3 totals 15 residues. For the CDR3, the DNA is TGTGCCAGCAGTTCACAGGGGAATCTGGTCTACGAGCAGTACTTC. It encodes CASSSQGNLVYEQYF.